This T cell receptor beta chain was sequenced for a study of CD8 T cells in ankylosing spondylitis. Each CDR3 protein is one row after TCRdb ran MiXCR on the 5' RACE reads. The sample consists of about 250,000 distinct CDR3 sequences, roughly 32% of them appearing once. Study-wide points: Researchers reportedly found disease-linked clones significantly enriched in matched ankylosing spondylitis synovial fluid.

As for this clonotype: Its specificity is not known.

After removal of 6 bases from V and 2 bases from J, the junction contained 3 bases not matched to a gene. Germline values: CDR1 DFQATT, CDR2 SNEGSKA (reference sequence). There are 13 residues in the CDR3. Sample: blood, either unsorted or a sorted T cell fraction (not recorded which). The rearrangement joins TRBV20-1 to TRBJ1-2; 10 bases map to TRBD1. The TCR originated in a male donor with ankylosing spondylitis or in good health (not recorded which). Here the CDR3 reads CSAQGQGNYGYTF. CDR3 bases: TGCAGTGCCCAGGGACAGGGGAACTATGGCTACACCTTC.